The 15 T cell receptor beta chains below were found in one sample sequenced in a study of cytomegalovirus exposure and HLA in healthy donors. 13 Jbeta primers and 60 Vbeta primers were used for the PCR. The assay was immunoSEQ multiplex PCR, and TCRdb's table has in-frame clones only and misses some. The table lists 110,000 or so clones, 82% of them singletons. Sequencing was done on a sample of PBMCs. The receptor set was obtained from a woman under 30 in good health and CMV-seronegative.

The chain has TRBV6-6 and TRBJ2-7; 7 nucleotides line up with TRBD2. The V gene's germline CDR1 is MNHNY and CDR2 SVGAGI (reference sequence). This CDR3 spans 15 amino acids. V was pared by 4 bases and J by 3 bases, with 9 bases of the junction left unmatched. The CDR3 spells CASSSLAAKGYEQYF. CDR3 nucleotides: TGTGCCAGCAGTTCCCTAGCGGCCAAGGGCTACGAGCAGTACTTC.

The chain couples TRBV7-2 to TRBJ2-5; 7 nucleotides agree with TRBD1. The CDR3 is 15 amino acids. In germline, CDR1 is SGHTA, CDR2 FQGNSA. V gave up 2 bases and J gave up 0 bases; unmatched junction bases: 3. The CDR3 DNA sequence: TGTGCCAGCAGCTTAACCGGGACAGACCAAGAGACCCAGTACTTC. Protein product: CASSLTGTDQETQYF.

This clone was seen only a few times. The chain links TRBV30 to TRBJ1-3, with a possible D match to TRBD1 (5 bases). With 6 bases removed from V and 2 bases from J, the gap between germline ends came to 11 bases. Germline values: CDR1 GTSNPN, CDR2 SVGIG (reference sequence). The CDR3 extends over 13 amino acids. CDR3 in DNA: TGTGCCTGCCCCAGGGTGGCTGGAAACACCATATATTTT. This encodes CACPRVAGNTIYF. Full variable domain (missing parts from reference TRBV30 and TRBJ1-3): SQTIHQWPATLVQPVGSPLSLECTVEGTSNPNLYWYRQAAGRGLQLLFYSVGIGQISSEVPQNLSASRPQDRQFILSSKKLLLSDSGFYLCACPRVAGNTIYFGEGSWLTVV.

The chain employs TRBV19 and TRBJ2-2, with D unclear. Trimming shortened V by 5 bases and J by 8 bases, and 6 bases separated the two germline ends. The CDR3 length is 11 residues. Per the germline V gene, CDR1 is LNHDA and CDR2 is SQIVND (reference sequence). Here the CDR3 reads CASSEAGELFF. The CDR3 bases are TGTGCCAGTAGTGAGGCAGGGGAGCTGTTTTTT. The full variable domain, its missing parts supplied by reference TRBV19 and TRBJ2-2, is DGGITQSPKYLFRKEGQNVTLSCEQNLNHDAMYWYRQDPGQGLRLIYYSQIVNDFQKGDIAEGYSVSREKKESFPLTVTSAQKNPTAFYLCASSEAGELFFGEGSRLTVL.

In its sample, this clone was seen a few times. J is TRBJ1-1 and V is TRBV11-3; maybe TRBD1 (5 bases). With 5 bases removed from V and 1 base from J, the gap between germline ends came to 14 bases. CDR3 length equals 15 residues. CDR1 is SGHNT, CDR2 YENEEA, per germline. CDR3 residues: CASSDTGLSNTEAFF. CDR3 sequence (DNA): TGTGCCAGCAGCGACACGGGACTGTCGAACACTGAAGCTTTCTTT.

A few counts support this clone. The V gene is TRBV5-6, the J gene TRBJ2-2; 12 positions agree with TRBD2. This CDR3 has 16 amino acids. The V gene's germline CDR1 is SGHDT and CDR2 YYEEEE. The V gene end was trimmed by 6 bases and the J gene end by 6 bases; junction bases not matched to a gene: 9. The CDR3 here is CASNRRTSGKPGELFF. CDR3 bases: TGTGCCAGCAACCGCCGGACTAGCGGGAAACCCGGGGAGCTGTTTTTT.

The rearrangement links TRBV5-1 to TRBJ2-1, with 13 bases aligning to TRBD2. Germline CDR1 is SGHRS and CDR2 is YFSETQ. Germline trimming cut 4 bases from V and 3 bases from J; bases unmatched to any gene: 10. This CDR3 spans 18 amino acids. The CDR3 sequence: CASSPQTSGRPHYNEQFF. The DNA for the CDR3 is TGCGCCAGCAGCCCGCAGACTAGCGGGAGGCCCCACTACAATGAGCAGTTCTTC.

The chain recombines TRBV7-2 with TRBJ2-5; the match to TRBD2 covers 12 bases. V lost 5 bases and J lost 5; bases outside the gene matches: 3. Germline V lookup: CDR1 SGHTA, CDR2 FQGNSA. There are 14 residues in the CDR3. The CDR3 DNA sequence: TGTGCCAGCAGCCCGACTAGCGGGGGCGAGACCCAGTACTTC. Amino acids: CASSPTSGGETQYF. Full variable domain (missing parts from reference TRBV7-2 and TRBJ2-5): GAGVSQSPSNKVTEKGKDVELRCDPISGHTALYWYRQSLGQGLEFLIYFQGNSAPDKSGLPSDRFSAERTGGSVSTLTIQRTQQEDSAVYLCASSPTSGGETQYFGPGTRLLVL.

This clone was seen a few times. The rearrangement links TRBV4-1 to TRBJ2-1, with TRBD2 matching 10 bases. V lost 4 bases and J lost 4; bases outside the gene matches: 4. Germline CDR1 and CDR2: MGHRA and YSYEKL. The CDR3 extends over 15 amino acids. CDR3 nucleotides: TGCGCCAGCAGCCGGGGACTAGCGTTTTACAATGAGCAGTTCTTC. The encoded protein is CASSRGLAFYNEQFF.

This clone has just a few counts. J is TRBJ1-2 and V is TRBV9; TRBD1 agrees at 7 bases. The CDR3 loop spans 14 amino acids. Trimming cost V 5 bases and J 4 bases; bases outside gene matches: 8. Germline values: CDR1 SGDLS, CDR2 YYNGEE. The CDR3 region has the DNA TGTGCCAGCAGACAGGGGACGGGGTTCTATGGCTACACCTTC. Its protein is CASRQGTGFYGYTF.

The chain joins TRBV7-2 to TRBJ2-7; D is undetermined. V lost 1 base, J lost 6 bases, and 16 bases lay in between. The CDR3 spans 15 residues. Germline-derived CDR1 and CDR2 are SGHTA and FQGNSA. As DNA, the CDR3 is TGTGCCAGCAGCTTAGTGGGCGACCCGCCGTCCGAGCAGTACGTC. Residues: CASSLVGDPPSEQYV.

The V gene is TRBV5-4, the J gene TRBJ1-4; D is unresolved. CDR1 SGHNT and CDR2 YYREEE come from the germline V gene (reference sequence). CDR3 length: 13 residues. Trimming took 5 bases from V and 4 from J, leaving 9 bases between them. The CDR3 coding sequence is TGTGCCAGCAGTACGGGGATTAATGAAAAACTGTTTTTT. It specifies CASSTGINEKLFF.

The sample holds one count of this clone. CDR3 DNA: TGTGCCAGCAGTTCCACCGGGTACGAGCAGTACGTC. Amino acids: CASSSTGYEQYV. The chain has TRBV14 and TRBJ2-7; unclear D gene. Germline-derived CDR1 and CDR2 are SGHDN and FVKESK. The CDR3 sequence is 12 residues long. The V end lost 6 bases, the J end lost 4 bases, and 10 bases lay between the germline ends.

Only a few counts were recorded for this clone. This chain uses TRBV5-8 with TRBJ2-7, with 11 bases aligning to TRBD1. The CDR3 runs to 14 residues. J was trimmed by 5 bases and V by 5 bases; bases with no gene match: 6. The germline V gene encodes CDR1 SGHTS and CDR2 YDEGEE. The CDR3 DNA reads TGTGCCAGCAGTTACTGGACAGGGGGCAACGAGCAGTACTTC. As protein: CASSYWTGGNEQYF.

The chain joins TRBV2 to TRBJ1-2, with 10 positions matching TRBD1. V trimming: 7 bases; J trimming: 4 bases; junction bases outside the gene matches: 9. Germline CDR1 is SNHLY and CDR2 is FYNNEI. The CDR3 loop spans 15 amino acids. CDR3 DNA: TGTGCCAGCACCTCAGGACAGGGGGTTATCTATGGCTACACCTTC. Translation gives CASTSGQGVIYGYTF.